This T cell receptor (beta chain) was recorded in a study of blood T cell repertoires in COVID-19. Generated by immunoSEQ multiplex PCR, the TCRdb table keeps only in-frame clones and is missing some. The table includes some 15,000 clones, over 70% detected once. The ends lost 6 bases at V and 7 bases at J; junction bases unmatched: 16. CDR1 and CDR2 from the germline V gene are SNHLY and FYNNEI. The CDR3 has 18 residues. The sequenced material came from peripheral blood. This receptor was identified in a woman between 65 and 79 years old with active COVID-19. The V gene is TRBV2, the J gene TRBJ2-1, with 12 bases aligning to TRBD1. CDR3 protein: CASRNQTGTGGARNEQFF. CDR3 DNA: TGTGCCAGCAGGAACCAAACCGGGACAGGGGGCGCGCGGAATGAGCAGTTCTTC.